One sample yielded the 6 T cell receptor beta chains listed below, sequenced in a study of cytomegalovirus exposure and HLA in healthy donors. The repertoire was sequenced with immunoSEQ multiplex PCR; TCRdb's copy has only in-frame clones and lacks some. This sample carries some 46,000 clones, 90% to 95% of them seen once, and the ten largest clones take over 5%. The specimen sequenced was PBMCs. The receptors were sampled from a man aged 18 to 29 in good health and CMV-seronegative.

The CDR3 here is CASSWQQVENTEAFF. The CDR3 nucleotides read TGTGCCAGTAGTTGGCAGCAGGTAGAGAACACTGAAGCTTTCTTT. The chain has TRBV19 and TRBJ1-1; the D is unclear. The germline V gene has CDR1 LNHDA and CDR2 SQIVND (reference sequence). V lost 5 bases and J 1 base, leaving 14 bases between the germline ends. This CDR3 has 15 amino acids.

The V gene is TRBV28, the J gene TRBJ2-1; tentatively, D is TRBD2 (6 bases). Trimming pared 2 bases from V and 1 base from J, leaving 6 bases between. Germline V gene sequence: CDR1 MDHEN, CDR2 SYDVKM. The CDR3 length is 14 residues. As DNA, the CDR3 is TGTGCCAGCAGTTTACTAGCGTCCTACAATGAGCAGTTCTTC. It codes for CASSLLASYNEQFF.

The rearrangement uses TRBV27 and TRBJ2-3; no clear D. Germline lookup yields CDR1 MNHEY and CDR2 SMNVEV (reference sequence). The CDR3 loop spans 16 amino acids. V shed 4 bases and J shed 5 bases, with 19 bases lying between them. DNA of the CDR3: TGTGCCAGCAGTTCCTCAAGCGTCACGGTGGGAGATACGCAGTATTTT. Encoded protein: CASSSSSVTVGDTQYF.

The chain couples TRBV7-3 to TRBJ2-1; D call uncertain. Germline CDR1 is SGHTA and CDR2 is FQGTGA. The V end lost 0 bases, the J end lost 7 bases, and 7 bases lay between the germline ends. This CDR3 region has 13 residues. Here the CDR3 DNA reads TGTGCCAGCAGCTTAACATATTATAATGAGCAGTTCTTC. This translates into CASSLTYYNEQFF. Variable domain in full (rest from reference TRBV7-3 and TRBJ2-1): GAGVSQTPSNKVTEKGKYVELRCDPISGHTALYWYRQSLGQGPEFLIYFQGTGAADDSGLPNDRFFAVRPEGSVSTLKIQRTERGDSAVYLCASSLTYYNEQFFGPGTRLTVL.

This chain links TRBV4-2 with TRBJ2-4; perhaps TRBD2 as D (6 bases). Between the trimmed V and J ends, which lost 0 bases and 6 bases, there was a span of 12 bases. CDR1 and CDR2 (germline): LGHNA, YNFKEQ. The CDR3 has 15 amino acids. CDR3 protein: CASSQEPPGRNIQYF. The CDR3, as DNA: TGTGCCAGCAGCCAAGAACCCCCCGGGAGAAACATTCAGTACTTC.

CDR3 sequence reads: CASSLSRLGLAGATQYF. The CDR3 DNA sequence: TGTGCCAGCAGTTTATCTCGGCTTGGGTTAGCCGGTGCTACGCAGTATTTT. V gene TRBV27 combines with J gene TRBJ2-3; D remains unclear. CDR1 and CDR2 (germline): MNHEY, SMNVEV (reference sequence). V dropped 0 bases and J dropped 8 bases, with 21 bases sitting between them. The CDR3 totals 17 residues.